These 29 T cell receptor beta chains came from one sample sequenced in a study of vaccination and CD4 T cells after COVID-19. The Oncomine TCR Beta short-read assay was applied to DNA of cultured CD4+ T cells. TCRdb called the PCR reads again in MiXCR, with one record for every CDR3 protein. The table records about 21,000 distinct CDR3 sequences, approximately 42% of them present only once. As to treatment: roughly 10-day PBMC culture with coronavirus spike peptide pools or control peptides (ViraFEST assay). The antigens these receptors bind are not known. The sequencing used CD4+ T cells from blood, cultured in vitro, collected before SARS-CoV-2 vaccination. The receptor source for this set is a human donor who received a COVID-19 vaccine.

This sequence joins TRBV29-1 and TRBJ1-2, with 9 bases fitting TRBD1. Trimming took 4 bases from V and 6 from J; bases not matched to a gene: 12. Germline lookup yields CDR1 SQVTM and CDR2 ANQGSEA. This CDR3 spans 15 amino acids. CDR3 residues: CSVVRDREFGHGYTF. The CDR3 DNA follows: TGCAGCGTTGTTCGGGACAGGGAATTCGGGCATGGCTACACCTTC.

V usage is TRBV6-2 or TRBV6-3 and J usage is TRBJ2-5; the D is unclear. The CDR3 contains 16 residues. V was pared by 1 base and J by 4 bases, with 16 bases between. From germline, CDR1 is MNHEY and CDR2 SVGEGT. CDR3 in amino acids: CASSYYPSIGGETQYF. DNA for the CDR3: TGTGCCAGCAGTTACTACCCTAGTATAGGTGGAGAGACCCAGTACTTC.

The chain joins TRBV5-1 to TRBJ1-5, with a possible D match to TRBD1 (6 bases). Germline lookup yields CDR1 SGHRS and CDR2 YFSETQ. Trimming shortened V by 3 bases and J by 3 bases, and 13 bases separated the two germline ends. The CDR3 runs to 15 residues. The CDR3 DNA follows: TGCGCCAGCAGCTGGGGACAAGGGATCAATCAGCCCCAGCATTTT. It translates to CASSWGQGINQPQHF.

The CDR3 bases are TGTGCCAGCATTACCCCCCGGAGAGGGGCTACCTGCAATCAGCCCCAGCATTTT. Amino acid sequence: CASITPRRGATCNQPQHF. This chain joins TRBV25-1 and TRBJ1-5; possibly TRBD1 for D (5 bases). Trimming shortened V by 7 bases and J by 2 bases, and 24 bases separated the two germline ends. The CDR3 spans 18 residues. CDR1 and CDR2 from the germline V gene are MGHDK and SYGVNS.

In this sample, this clonotype turned up once. CDR3 region: CASSLEGYGYTF. The CDR3 DNA reads as TGTGCCAGCAGCTTGGAAGGCTATGGCTACACCTTC. The chain joins TRBV7-9 to TRBJ1-2, with D uncertain. Germline V lookup: CDR1 SEHNR, CDR2 FQNEAQ (reference sequence). Trimming removed 3 bases from V and 4 bases from J, with 6 bases in between. The CDR3 is 12 residues long.

This clonotype has only a few counts. V is TRBV5-1 and J is TRBJ1-2; tentative D call: TRBD1 (5 bases). Germline CDR1 and CDR2: SGHRS and YFSETQ. Trimming removed 6 bases at V and 0 bases at J, with 12 bases between. The CDR3 covers 14 residues. Written as DNA, the CDR3 is TGCGCCAGCAACGGGGGGAACCCTAACTATGGCTACACCTTC. Its protein product is CASNGGNPNYGYTF.

V usage is TRBV20-1 and J usage is TRBJ2-3, with 15 bases fitting TRBD2. CDR1 and CDR2 (germline): DFQATT, SNEGSKA (reference sequence). The CDR3 is 17 amino acids. After removal of 0 bases from V and 7 bases from J, the junction contained 8 bases not matched to a gene. The CDR3, as DNA: TGCAGTGCTAGAGACGCCAGGACTAGCGGGGGGGCGCATACGCAGTATTTT. Protein: CSARDARTSGGAHTQYF.

The chain combines TRBV7-2 with TRBJ2-2, with a weak D call TRBD2 (6 bases). The V gene's germline CDR1 is SGHTA and CDR2 FQGNSA. This CDR3 spans 15 amino acids. Trimming shortened V by 8 bases and J by 3 bases, and 16 bases separated the two germline ends. The CDR3 loop is CASRQGTSYTGELFF. The CDR3 region has the DNA TGTGCCAGCCGCCAAGGGACTTCCTACACCGGGGAGCTGTTTTTT.

The chain is built from TRBV29-1 and TRBJ2-7; D uncertain. The CDR3 runs to 11 residues. With 6 bases removed from V and 7 bases from J, the gap between germline ends came to 13 bases. In germline, CDR1 is SQVTM, CDR2 ANQGSEA. CDR3 DNA sequence: TGCAGCGTGAAGGATGGCGCAGAGCAGTACTTC. It encodes CSVKDGAEQYF.

This clonotype was recorded a few times. This chain links TRBV20-1 with TRBJ2-3; 8 positions agree with TRBD2. The CDR3 is 16 amino acids. CDR1 is DFQATT and CDR2 is SNEGSKA in the germline V gene (reference sequence). V was pared by 0 bases and J by 1 base, with 6 bases of the junction left unmatched. In nucleotides, the CDR3 is TGCAGTGCTAGAGATCCGCGGGGGGCCGGCACAGATACGCAGTATTTT. Translating it yields CSARDPRGAGTDTQYF.

The chain employs TRBV30 and TRBJ2-5; D is unresolved. The V end lost 0 bases, the J end lost 5 bases, and 4 bases lay between the germline ends. The CDR3 totals 11 residues. Germline V gene data show CDR1 as GTSNPN and CDR2 as SVGIG (reference sequence). Here the CDR3 reads CAWSVLETQYF. In DNA form, the CDR3 reads TGTGCCTGGAGTGTTCTCGAGACCCAGTACTTC.

The genes are TRBV20-1 and TRBJ1-2, with D possibly TRBD1 on 6 matching bases. CDR1 is DFQATT and CDR2 is SNEGSKA in the germline V gene (reference sequence). The CDR3 loop spans 14 amino acids. Trimming left V 6 bases short and J 5 bases short, with 19 bases between. Here the CDR3 DNA reads TGCAGTGCACCGATAAGCCAAGGGGGATATGGCTACACCTTC. It codes for CSAPISQGGYGYTF.

This clonotype was seen only a few times. The J gene is TRBJ1-1, the V gene TRBV2, with 12 bases matching TRBD1. The CDR3 covers 15 residues. The ends lost 5 bases at V and 5 bases at J; junction bases unmatched: 6. Looked up from germline, CDR1 is SNHLY and CDR2 is FYNNEI. The DNA for the CDR3 is TGTGCCAGCAGTTACGGGACAGGGGGCGGGACTGAAGCTTTCTTT. Translation: CASSYGTGGGTEAFF.

V gene TRBV19 combines with J gene TRBJ1-5; maybe TRBD1 (6 bases). V lost 5 bases and J 6 bases, leaving 8 bases between the germline ends. The CDR3 runs to 12 residues. Germline V lookup: CDR1 LNHDA, CDR2 SQIVND (reference sequence). In DNA form, the CDR3 reads TGTGCCAGTAGTGGCAGGGGTCAGCCCCAGCATTTT. It specifies CASSGRGQPQHF.

This chain uses TRBV6-5 with TRBJ1-1; D might be TRBD1 (6 bases). The CDR3 spans 16 residues. The V gene lost 0 bases and the J gene lost 4 bases, with 15 bases spanning the gap. Germline values: CDR1 MNHEY, CDR2 SVGAGI. Here the CDR3 reads CASSYSTSGEGTEAFF. The CDR3 DNA is TGTGCCAGCAGTTACTCGACATCAGGGGAGGGCACTGAAGCTTTCTTT.

This clonotype was observed a few times. V is TRBV20-1 and J is TRBJ1-1; perhaps TRBD1 as D (6 bases). The CDR3 covers 17 residues. CDR1 DFQATT and CDR2 SNEGSKA come from the germline V gene (reference sequence). Between the trimmed V and J ends, which lost 0 bases and 0 bases, there was a span of 17 bases. CDR3 loop: CSARDLRGGWMNTEAFF. The CDR3 DNA reads TGCAGTGCTAGAGATCTAAGGGGGGGCTGGATGAACACTGAAGCTTTCTTT.

The rearrangement uses TRBV7-9 and TRBJ1-1; D gene ambiguous. V was shortened by 5 bases and J by 3 bases, with 13 bases between the two germline ends. The CDR3 is 14 amino acids. The germline CDR1 and CDR2 sequences are SEHNR and FQNEAQ (reference sequence). The CDR3 coding sequence is TGTGCCAGCAGCCCACATGTGTTGGACACTGAAGCTTTCTTT. Amino acids: CASSPHVLDTEAFF.

The genes are TRBV2 and TRBJ2-1, with 10 bases identical to TRBD2. CDR1 is SNHLY and CDR2 is FYNNEI in the germline V gene. J lost 5 bases, V lost 4 bases, and 5 bases had no gene match. This CDR3 comprises 15 residues. CDR3: CASSAGLAYDNEQFF. Here the CDR3 DNA reads TGTGCCAGCAGTGCGGGACTAGCGTATGACAATGAGCAGTTCTTC.

The genes are TRBV2 and TRBJ1-1; possible D gene TRBD1, 5 bases. Germline loops: CDR1 SNHLY, CDR2 FYNNEI. The CDR3 spans 14 residues. Trimming took off 1 base at V and 4 bases at J, with 10 bases between the two ends. In nucleotides, the CDR3 is TGTGCCAGCAGTGAAGTCCGGGGGAGCACTGAAGCTTTCTTT. It specifies CASSEVRGSTEAFF.

The rearrangement links TRBV2 to TRBJ1-4; TRBD1 might be the D (6 bases). The CDR3 sequence is 14 residues long. The germline V gene has CDR1 SNHLY and CDR2 FYNNEI. The V gene lost 6 bases and the J gene lost 10 bases, with 18 bases spanning the gap. The CDR3 nucleotides read TGTGCCAGCAGGCAGGGGCTCCGGATTGTAAAACTGTTTTTT. Residues: CASRQGLRIVKLFF.

This rearrangement joins TRBV20-1 to TRBJ1-1; possibly TRBD1 for D (6 bases). The germline V gene encodes CDR1 DFQATT and CDR2 SNEGSKA (reference sequence). Deletions cut 0 bases from V and 1 base from J, with 15 bases between. The CDR3 spans 16 residues. CDR3 protein: CSAREPTGQGNTEAFF. The CDR3 DNA reads TGCAGTGCTAGAGAGCCCACAGGGCAGGGGAACACTGAAGCTTTCTTT.

This clonotype qualifies as medium-sized. The chain has TRBV5-1 and TRBJ2-1, with D unclear. The CDR3 extends over 14 amino acids. In germline, CDR1 is SGHRS, CDR2 YFSETQ. V lost 2 bases to trimming and J lost 5 bases, with 11 bases between them. The CDR3 coding sequence is TGCGCCAGCAGCTTACAAGACATTCACAATGAGCAGTTCTTC. Amino acids: CASSLQDIHNEQFF.

There are a few counts of this clonotype. The rearrangement joins TRBV20-1 to TRBJ1-3, with a weak D call TRBD1 (6 bases). Trimming stripped 6 bases from V and 0 bases from J, with 12 bases between. This CDR3 is 14 amino acids long. Germline values: CDR1 DFQATT, CDR2 SNEGSKA (reference sequence). CDR3 sequence: CSAWDIGSGNTIYF. CDR3 in DNA: TGCAGTGCGTGGGACATCGGCTCTGGAAACACCATATATTTT.

This sequence joins TRBV21-1 and TRBJ1-1; TRBD1, the table's D call, lacks a check against the DNA. TRBV21-1 is a pseudogene. CDR3 size: 17 residues. The DNA of the CDR3 is TGTGCCAGCAGCAATCGCGAGGTGGGACACAAGAACACTGAAGCTTTCTTT. As protein: CASSNREVGHKNTEAFF.

The J gene is TRBJ2-3, the V gene TRBV6-1, with D maybe TRBD1 (6 bases). The V end lost 4 bases, the J end lost 4 bases, and 15 bases lay between the germline ends. CDR1 is MNHNS and CDR2 is SASEGT in the germline V gene. CDR3 length: 15 amino acids. CDR3 sequence: CASSGLQGVADTQYF. Here the CDR3 DNA reads TGTGCCAGCAGTGGACTACAGGGAGTCGCAGATACGCAGTATTTT.

The rearrangement links TRBV12-3 or TRBV12-4 to TRBJ2-2; 9 bases match TRBD2. This CDR3 has 17 residues. The V and J ends lost 2 bases and 6 bases, in that order; junction bases with no gene match: 10. CDR3 sequence: CASSLLAGSEGAGELFF. CDR3 DNA sequence: TGTGCCAGCAGTTTACTAGCGGGGTCAGAGGGGGCCGGGGAGCTGTTTTTT.

The chain employs TRBV7-7 and TRBJ2-3; 7 positions agree with TRBD1. The CDR3 has 14 residues. V shed 4 bases, J shed 0 bases, and the junction held 1 base outside the gene matches. The germline CDR1 and CDR2 sequences are SSHAT and FNYEAQ (reference sequence). CDR3 nucleotide sequence: TGTGCCAGCAGCTGGGGACAGAGCACAGATACGCAGTATTTT. This translates into CASSWGQSTDTQYF.

The J gene is TRBJ2-1, the V gene TRBV10-3; D uncertain. The V end lost 0 bases, the J end lost 0 bases, and 6 bases lay between the germline ends. This CDR3 contains 15 residues. Germline loops: CDR1 ENHRY, CDR2 SYGVKD. The CDR3 reads CAISESRSSYNEQFF. The DNA for the CDR3 is TGTGCCATCAGTGAGTCCCGCAGCTCCTACAATGAGCAGTTCTTC.

The chain links TRBV5-4 to TRBJ2-5, with 11 positions matching TRBD2. This CDR3 is built from 16 residues. Germline CDR1 is SGHNT and CDR2 is YYREEE (reference sequence). V was pared by 0 bases and J by 5 bases, with 6 bases of the junction left unmatched. The CDR3 DNA sequence: TGTGCCAGCAGCTTGGTTATAGCGGGGGGGCCGGAGACCCAGTACTTC. Translated, it gives CASSLVIAGGPETQYF. Full variable domain (outside the CDR3, taken from reference TRBV5-4 and TRBJ2-5): ETGVTQSPTHLIKTRGQQVTLRCSSQSGHNTVSWYQQALGQGPQFIFQYYREEENGRGNFPPRFSGLQFPNYSSELNVNALELDDSALYLCASSLVIAGGPETQYFGPGTRLLVL.